This T cell receptor beta chain was found in a study of T cells in Graves' hyperthyroidism and ophthalmopathy. The CDR3 length is 14 residues. V was trimmed by 6 bases and J by 6 bases, leaving 14 bases between them. Germline CDR1 reads PRHDT; CDR2 reads FYEKMQ (reference sequence). RNA transcripts yielded amplified TCR beta CDR3 regions. Using the HTBI primer set, a first-round RT-PCR was run on the TCR CDR3. TCRdb itself ran the multiplex PCR reads through MiXCR, one entry per CDR3 protein. The data contain 100,000 to 140,000 distinct CDR3 sequences, about 15% of them singletons. This clonotype came up many times.

This TCR derives from a woman aged 45-65 years with Graves' hyperthyroidism. The rearrangement uses TRBV13 and TRBJ2-2; TRBD1 might be the D (6 bases). The sample consisted of blood. The CDR3 is CASRRNRVPGELFF. The DNA of the CDR3 is TGTGCCAGCAGAAGGAACAGGGTGCCCGGGGAGCTGTTTTTT.